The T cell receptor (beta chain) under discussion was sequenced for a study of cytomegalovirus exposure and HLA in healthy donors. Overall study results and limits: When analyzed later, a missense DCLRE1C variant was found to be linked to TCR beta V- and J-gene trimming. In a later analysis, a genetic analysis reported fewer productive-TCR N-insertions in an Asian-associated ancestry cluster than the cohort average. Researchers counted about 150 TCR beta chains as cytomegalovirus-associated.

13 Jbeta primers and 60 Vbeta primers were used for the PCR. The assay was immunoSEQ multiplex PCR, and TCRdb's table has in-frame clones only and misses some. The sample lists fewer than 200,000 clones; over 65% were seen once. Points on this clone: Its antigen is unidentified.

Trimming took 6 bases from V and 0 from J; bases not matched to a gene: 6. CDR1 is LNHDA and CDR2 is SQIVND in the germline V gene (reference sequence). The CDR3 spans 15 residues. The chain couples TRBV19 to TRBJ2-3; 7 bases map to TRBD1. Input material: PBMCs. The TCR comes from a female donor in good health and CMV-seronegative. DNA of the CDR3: TGTGCCAGTAGGGCCGGGACAGTAAGCACAGATACGCAGTATTTT. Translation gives CASRAGTVSTDTQYF.